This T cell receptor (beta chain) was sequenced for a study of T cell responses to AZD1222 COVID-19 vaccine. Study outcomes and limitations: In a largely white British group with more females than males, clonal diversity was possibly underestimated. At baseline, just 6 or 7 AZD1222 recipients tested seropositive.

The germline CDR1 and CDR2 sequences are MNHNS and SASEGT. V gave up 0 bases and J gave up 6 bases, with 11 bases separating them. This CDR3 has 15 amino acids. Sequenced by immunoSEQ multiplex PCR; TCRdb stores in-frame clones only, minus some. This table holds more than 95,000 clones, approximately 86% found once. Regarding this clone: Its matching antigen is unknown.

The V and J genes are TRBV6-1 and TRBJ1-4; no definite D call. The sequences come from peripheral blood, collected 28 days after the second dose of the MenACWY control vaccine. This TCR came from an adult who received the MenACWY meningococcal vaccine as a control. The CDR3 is CASSEAIGADEKLFF. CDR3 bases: TGTGCCAGCAGTGAAGCGATAGGAGCGGATGAAAAACTGTTTTTT.